The source of this TCR beta chain is a study of radiation and T cells in renal cell carcinoma. The V and J ends lost 1 base and 1 base, in that order; junction bases with no gene match: 11. The CDR3 covers 19 residues. CDR1 SGHVS and CDR2 FNYEAQ come from the germline V gene. For this clone: Its antigen is unidentified.

Broader study findings: No pretreatment tumor biopsies were available for baseline clonotypes. From baseline, blood top tumor clonotypes peaked at 2 weeks post-radiation.

Clones were sequenced by immunoSEQ multiplex PCR, and TCRdb holds only the in-frame ones, with some missing. The sample consists of around 81,000 clones, around four fifths of them appearing once. The time point is: blood 4 weeks post-SBRT, at nephrectomy. Treatment described: 15 Gy SBRT to primary tumor, nephrectomy 4 weeks later. Nephrectomy followed 15 Gy stereotactic body radiation by 4 weeks. This renal cell carcinoma was of the clear cell type. This receptor was taken from a man in his forties or fifties with renal cell carcinoma. The specimen comprised blood, sampled from a patient whose treatment included radiotherapy and nephrectomy. The genes are TRBV7-6 and TRBJ1-5; TRBD1 matches at 9 bases. Here the CDR3 DNA reads TGTGCCAGCAGCTTAGAGGGACAGGGCAATTGGGAAAGCAATCAGCCCCAGCATTTT. Its protein product is CASSLEGQGNWESNQPQHF.